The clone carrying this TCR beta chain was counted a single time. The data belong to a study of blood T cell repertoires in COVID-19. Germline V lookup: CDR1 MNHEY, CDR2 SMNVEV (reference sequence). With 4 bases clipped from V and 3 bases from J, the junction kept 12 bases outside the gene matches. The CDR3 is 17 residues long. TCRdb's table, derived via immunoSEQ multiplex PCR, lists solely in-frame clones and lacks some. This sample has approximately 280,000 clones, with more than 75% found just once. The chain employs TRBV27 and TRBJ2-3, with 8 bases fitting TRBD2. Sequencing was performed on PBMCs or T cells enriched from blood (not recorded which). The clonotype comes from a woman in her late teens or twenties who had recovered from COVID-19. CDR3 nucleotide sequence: TGTGCCAGCAGTTCCCGACTAGCGCGGGGGGTTACAGATACGCAGTATTTT. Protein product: CASSSRLARGVTDTQYF.